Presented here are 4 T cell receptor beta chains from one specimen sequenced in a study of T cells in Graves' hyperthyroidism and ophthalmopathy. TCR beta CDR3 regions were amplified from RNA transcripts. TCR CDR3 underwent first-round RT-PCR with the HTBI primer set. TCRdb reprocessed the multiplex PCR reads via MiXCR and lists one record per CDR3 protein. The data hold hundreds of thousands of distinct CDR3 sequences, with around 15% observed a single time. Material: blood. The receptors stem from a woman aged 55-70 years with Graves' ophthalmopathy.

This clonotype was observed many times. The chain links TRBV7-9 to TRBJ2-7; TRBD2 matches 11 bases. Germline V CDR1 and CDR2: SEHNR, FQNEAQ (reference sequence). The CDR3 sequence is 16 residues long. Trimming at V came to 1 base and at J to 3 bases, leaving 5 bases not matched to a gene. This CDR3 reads CASSLGAGTSGYEQYF. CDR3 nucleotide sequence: TGTGCCAGCAGCTTAGGGGCCGGGACTAGCGGCTACGAGCAGTACTTC.

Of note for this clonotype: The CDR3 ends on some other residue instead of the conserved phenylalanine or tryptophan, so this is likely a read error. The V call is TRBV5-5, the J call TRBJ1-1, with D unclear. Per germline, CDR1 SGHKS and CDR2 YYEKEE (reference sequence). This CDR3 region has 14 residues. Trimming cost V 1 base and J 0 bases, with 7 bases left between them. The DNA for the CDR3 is TGTGCCAGCAGCTTGTTGACGGTGAACACTGAAGCTTTCCTT. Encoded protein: CASSLLTVNTEAFL.

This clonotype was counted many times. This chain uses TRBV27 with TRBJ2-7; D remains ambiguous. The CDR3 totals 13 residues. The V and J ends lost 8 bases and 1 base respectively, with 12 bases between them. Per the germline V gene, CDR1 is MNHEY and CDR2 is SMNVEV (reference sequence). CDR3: CASLQLISYEQYF. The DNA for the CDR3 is TGTGCCAGCCTTCAGTTAATTTCCTACGAGCAGTACTTC.

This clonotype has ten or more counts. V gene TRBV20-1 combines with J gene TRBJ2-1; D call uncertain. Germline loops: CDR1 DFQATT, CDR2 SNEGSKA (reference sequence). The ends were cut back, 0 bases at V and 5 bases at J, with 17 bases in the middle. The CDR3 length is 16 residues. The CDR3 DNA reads TGCAGTGCTAGAGATCCTGCATTGGTGGTGCACAATGAGCAGTTCTTC. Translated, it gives CSARDPALVVHNEQFF.